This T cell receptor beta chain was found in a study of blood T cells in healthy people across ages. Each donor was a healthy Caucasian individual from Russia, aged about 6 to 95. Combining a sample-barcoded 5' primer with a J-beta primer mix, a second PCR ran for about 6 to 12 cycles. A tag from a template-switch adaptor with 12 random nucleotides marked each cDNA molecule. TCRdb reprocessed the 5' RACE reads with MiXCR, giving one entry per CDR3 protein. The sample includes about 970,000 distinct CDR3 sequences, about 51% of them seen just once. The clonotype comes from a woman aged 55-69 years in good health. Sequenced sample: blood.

CDR3 sequence reads: CASSQGIGGIRPQHF. In DNA form, the CDR3 reads TGTGCCAGCAGCCAAGGGATCGGGGGTATAAGGCCCCAGCATTTT. The chain carries TRBV3-1 and TRBJ1-5; TRBD1 is a possible D gene (5 bases). With 1 base removed from V and 9 bases from J, the gap between germline ends came to 16 bases. The germline V gene encodes CDR1 LGHDT and CDR2 YNNKEL (reference sequence). The CDR3 is 15 residues long.